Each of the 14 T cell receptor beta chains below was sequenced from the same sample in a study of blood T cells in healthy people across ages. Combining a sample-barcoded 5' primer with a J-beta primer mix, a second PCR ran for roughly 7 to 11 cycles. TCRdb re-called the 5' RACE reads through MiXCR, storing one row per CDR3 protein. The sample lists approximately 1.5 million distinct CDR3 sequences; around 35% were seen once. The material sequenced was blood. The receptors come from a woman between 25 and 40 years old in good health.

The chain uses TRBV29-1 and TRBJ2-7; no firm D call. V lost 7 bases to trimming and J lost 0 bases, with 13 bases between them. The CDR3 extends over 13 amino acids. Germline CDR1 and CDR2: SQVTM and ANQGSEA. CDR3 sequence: CSACVLGSYEQYF. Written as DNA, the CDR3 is TGCAGCGCTTGCGTTCTTGGCTCCTACGAGCAGTACTTC.

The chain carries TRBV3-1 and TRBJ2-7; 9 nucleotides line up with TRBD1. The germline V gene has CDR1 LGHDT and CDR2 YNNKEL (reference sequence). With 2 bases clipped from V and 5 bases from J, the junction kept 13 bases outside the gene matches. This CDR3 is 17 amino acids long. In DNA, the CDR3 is TGTGCCAGCAGCCAATTGGTAGCCGGGACAGGGTTCCACGAGCAGTACTTC. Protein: CASSQLVAGTGFHEQYF.

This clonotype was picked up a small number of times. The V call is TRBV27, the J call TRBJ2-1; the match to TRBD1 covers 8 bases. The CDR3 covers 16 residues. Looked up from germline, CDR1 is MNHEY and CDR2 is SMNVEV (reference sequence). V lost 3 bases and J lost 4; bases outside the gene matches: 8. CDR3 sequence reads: CASSFVWTGFYNEQFF. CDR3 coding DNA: TGTGCCAGCAGTTTTGTATGGACAGGGTTTTACAATGAGCAGTTCTTC.

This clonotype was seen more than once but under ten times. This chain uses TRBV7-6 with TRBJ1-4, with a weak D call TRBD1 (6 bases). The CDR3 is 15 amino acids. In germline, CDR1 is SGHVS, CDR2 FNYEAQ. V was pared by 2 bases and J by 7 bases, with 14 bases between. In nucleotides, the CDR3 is TGTGCCAGCAGCTTACGGGGGGGCGGAAGTGAAAAACTGTTTTTT. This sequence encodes CASSLRGGGSEKLFF.

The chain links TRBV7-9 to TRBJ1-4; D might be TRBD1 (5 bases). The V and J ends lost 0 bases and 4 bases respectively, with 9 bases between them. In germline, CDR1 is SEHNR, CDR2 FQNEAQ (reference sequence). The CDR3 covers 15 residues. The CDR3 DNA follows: TGTGCCAGCAGCTTAGCGGCAGGGATTAATGAAAAACTGTTTTTT. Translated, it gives CASSLAAGINEKLFF.

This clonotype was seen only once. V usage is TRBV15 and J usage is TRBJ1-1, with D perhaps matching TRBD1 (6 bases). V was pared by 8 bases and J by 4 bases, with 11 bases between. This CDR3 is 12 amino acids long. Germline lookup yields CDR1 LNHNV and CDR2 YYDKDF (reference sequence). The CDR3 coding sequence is TGTGCCACCGGATTAGGGGGCACTGAAGCTTTCTTT. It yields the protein CATGLGGTEAFF.

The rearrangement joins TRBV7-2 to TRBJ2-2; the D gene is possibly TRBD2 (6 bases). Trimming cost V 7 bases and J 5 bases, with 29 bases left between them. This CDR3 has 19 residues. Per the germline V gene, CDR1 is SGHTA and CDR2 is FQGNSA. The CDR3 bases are TGTGCCAGCACCCCTGGGGTGACACCACCCGCGGGAAGGACCGGGGAGCTGTTTTTT. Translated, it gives CASTPGVTPPAGRTGELFF.

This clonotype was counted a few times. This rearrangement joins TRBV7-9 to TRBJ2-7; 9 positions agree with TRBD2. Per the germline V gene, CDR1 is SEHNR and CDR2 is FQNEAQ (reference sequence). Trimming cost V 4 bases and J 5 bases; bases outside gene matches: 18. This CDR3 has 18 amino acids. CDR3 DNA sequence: TGTGCCAGCAGCTCTACGGGAAATAGCGGGAGCCCGCTCCACGAGCAGTACTTC. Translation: CASSSTGNSGSPLHEQYF.

CDR3 coding DNA: TGTGCCAGCAGCCAGACTAGCGGGAGTGGAGATACGCAGTATTTT. Amino acid sequence: CASSQTSGSGDTQYF. The chain recombines TRBV6-6 with TRBJ2-3, with 12 bases identical to TRBD2. The CDR3 is made up of 15 amino acids. V gave up 6 bases and J gave up 5 bases; unmatched junction bases: 6. Looked up from germline, CDR1 is MNHNY and CDR2 is SVGAGI (reference sequence).

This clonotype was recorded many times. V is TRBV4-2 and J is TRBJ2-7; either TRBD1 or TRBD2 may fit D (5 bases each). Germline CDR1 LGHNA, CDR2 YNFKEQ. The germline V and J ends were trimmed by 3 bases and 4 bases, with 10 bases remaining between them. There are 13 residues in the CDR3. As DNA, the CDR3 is TGTGCCAGCAGCCAGAGGGGCAGTTACGAGCAGTACTTC. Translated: CASSQRGSYEQYF.

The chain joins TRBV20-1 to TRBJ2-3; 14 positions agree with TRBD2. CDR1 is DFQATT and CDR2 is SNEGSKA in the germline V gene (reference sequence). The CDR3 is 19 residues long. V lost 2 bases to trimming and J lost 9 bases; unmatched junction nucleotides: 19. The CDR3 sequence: CSARSTQTMTSGRAHTQYF. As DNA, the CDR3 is TGCAGTGCTAGATCCACTCAGACAATGACTAGCGGGAGGGCCCACACGCAGTATTTT.

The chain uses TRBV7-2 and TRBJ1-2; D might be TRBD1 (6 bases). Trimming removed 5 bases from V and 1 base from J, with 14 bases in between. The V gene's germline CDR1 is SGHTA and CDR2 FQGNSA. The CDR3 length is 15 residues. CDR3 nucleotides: TGTGCCAGCAGCCGAACGAGGACAGATAACTATGGCTACACCTTC. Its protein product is CASSRTRTDNYGYTF.

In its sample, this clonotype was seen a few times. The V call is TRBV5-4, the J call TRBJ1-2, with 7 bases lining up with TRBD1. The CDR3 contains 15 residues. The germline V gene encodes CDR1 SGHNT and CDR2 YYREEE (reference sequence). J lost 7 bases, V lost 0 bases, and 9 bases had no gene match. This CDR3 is CASSLAGQNVGGYTF. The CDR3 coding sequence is TGTGCCAGCAGCTTGGCGGGACAGAATGTCGGTGGCTACACCTTC.

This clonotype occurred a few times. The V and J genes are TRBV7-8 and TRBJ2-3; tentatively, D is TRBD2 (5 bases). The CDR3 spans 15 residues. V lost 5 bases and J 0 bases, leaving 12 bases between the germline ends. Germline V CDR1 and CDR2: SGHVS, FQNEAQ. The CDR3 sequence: CASSPGESSTDTQYF. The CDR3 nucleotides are TGTGCCAGCAGCCCCGGGGAATCTAGCACAGATACGCAGTATTTT.